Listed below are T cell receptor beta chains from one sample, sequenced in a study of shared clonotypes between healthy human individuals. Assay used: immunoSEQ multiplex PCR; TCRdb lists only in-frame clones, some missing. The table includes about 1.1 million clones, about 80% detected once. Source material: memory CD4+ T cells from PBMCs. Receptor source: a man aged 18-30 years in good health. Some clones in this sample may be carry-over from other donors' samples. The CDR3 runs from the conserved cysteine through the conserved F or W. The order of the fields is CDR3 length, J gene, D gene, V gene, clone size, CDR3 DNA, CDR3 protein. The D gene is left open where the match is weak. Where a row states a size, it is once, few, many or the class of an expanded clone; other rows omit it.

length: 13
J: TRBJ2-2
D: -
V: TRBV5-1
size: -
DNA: TGCGCCAGCAGCTTGGATGGGCGGACCCCGCTGTTTTTT
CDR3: CASSLDGRTPLFF

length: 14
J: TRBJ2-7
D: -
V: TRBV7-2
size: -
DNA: TGTGCCAGCAGCTTGCGTCAGGGTCCCTACGAGCAGTACTTC
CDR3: CASSLRQGPYEQYF

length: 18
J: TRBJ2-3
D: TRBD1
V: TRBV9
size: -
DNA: TGTGCCAGCAGCGCCTCTTTGCCCGGGACAGGGGAGGGGGATACGCAGTATTTT
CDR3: CASSASLPGTGEGDTQYF

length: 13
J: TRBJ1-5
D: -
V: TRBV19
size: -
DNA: TGTGCCAGTAGGGCAGGAGTCAATCAGCCCCAGCATTTT
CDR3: CASRAGVNQPQHF

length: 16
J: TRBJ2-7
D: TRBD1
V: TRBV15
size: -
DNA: TGTGCCACCAGCAGAGATTACGGGACAGGGGGCAACGAGCAGTACTTC
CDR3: CATSRDYGTGGNEQYF

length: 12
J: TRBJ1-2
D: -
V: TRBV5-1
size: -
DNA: TGCGCCAGCAGCTCCGACACCTATGGCTACACCTTC
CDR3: CASSSDTYGYTF

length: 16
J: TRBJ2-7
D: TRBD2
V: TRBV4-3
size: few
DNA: TGCGCCAGCAGCCAAGTCCCCAGCGGGGGTCCCTACGAGCAGTACTTC
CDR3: CASSQVPSGGPYEQYF

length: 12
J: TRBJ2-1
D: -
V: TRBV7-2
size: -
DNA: TGTGCCAGCAGCATTAGCGTGGGCGGAGGGTTCTTC
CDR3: CASSISVGGGFF

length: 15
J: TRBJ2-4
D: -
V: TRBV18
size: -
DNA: TGTGCCAGCTCACCACAAGGGGTTGCCAAAAACATTCAGTACTTC
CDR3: CASSPQGVAKNIQYF

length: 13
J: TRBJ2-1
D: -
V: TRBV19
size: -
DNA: TGTGCCAGTAGTATAGGTAATAACAATGAGCAGTTCTTC
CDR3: CASSIGNNNEQFF

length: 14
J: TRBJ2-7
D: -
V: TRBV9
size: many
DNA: TGTGCCAGCAGCGTTATGCCGGAAAACTACGAGCAGTACTTC
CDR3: CASSVMPENYEQYF

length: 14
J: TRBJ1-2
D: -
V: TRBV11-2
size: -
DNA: TGTGCCAGCAGCTTCTCCGGGGAGTCGAGAGCCTACACCTTC
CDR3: CASSFSGESRAYTF

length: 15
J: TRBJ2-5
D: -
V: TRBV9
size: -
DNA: TGTGCCAGCAGTGAAGGGGGGACACTAAAAGAGACCCAGTACTTC
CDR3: CASSEGGTLKETQYF

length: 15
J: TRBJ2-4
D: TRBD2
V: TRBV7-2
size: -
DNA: TGTGCCAGCAGCCCTTCGACTAGCGGGAAGTACATTCAGTACTTC
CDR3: CASSPSTSGKYIQYF

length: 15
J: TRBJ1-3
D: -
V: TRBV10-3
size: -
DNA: TGTGCCATCAGTGAAGGGGTGGGCTCTGGAAACACCATATATTTT
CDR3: CAISEGVGSGNTIYF

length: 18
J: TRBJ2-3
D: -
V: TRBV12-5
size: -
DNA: TGTGCTAGTGGTTTGGTACTTGGGGCAGCTTCTAGCACAGATACGCAGTATTTT
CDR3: CASGLVLGAASSTDTQYF

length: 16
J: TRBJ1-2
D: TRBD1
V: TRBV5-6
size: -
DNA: TGTGCCAGCAGCTTGGTCGCGGGGACAGGGTCGGATGGCTACACCTTC
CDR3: CASSLVAGTGSDGYTF

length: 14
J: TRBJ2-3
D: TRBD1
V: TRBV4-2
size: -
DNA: TGTGCCAGCAGCCCTGTCAGGGGGACAGATACGCAGTATTTT
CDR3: CASSPVRGTDTQYF

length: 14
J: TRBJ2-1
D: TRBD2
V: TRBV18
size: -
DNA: TGTGCCAGCTCGCCTAGCGGGAGGGACAATGAGCAGTTCTTC
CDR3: CASSPSGRDNEQFF

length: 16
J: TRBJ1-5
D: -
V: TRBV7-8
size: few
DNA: TGTGCCAGCAGCTTAGCTCTCGGGGATAGCAATCAGCCCCAGCATTTT
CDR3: CASSLALGDSNQPQHF

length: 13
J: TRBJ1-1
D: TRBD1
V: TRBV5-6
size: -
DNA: TGTGCCAGCAGTGATACAGGGGAAACTGAAGCTTTCTTT
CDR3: CASSDTGETEAFF

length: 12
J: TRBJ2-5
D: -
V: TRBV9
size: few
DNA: TGTGCCAGCAGCCCAGTCATGGGGACCCAGTACTTC
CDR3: CASSPVMGTQYF

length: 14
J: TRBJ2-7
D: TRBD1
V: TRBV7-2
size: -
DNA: TGTGCCAGCAGCCGACGACAGGGTGGCCACGAGCAGTACTTC
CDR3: CASSRRQGGHEQYF

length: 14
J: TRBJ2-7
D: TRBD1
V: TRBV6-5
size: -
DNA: TGTGCCAGCAGGCCACAGGGGGCCCCCTACGAGCAGTACTTC
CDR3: CASRPQGAPYEQYF

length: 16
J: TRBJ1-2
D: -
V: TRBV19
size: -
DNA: TGTGCCAGTAGTATAGATCGCTGGAACGTCGGGGGCTGGCCCACCTTC
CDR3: CASSIDRWNVGGWPTF

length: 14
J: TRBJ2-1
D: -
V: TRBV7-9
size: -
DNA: TGTGCCAGCAGCGAACCGCGGGGCTGGGATGAGCAGTTCTTC
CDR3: CASSEPRGWDEQFF

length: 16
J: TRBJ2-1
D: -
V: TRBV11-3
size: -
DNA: TGTGCCAGCAGCGTCGAAGGGAGCGGATCCTACAATGAGCAGTTCTTC
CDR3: CASSVEGSGSYNEQFF

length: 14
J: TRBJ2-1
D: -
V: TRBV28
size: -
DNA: TGTGCCAGCAGTCCCCATGGGGGTCACAATGAGCAGTTCTTC
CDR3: CASSPHGGHNEQFF

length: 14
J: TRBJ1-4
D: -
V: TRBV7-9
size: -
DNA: TGTGCCAGCAGCTGGACAGAGTCTCGTGAAAAACTGTTTTTT
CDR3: CASSWTESREKLFF

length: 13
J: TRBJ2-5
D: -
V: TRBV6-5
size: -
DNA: TGTGCCAGCAGTTCCCCGGGGGTGCGGACCCAGTACTTC
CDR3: CASSSPGVRTQYF

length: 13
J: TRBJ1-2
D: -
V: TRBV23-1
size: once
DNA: TGCGCCACCGAACGGGGGGCGGACTATGGCTACACCTTC
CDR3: CATERGADYGYTF

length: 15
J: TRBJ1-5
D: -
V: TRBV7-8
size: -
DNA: TGTGCCAGCAGCTTAGCGGCCGGGGGCCATCAGCCCCAGCATTTT
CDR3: CASSLAAGGHQPQHF

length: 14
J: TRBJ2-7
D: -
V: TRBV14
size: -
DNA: TGTGCCAGCAGCCAAGGTGTGGCGACGAACGAGCAGTACTTC
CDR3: CASSQGVATNEQYF

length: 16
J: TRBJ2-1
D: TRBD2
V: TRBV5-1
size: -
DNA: TGCGCCAGCAGCGGTATAGCGGGAGTATCCTACAATGAGCAGTTCTTC
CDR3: CASSGIAGVSYNEQFF

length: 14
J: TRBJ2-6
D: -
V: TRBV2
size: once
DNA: TGTGCCAGCGTCCTAACCTCTGGGGCCAACGTCCTGACTTTC
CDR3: CASVLTSGANVLTF

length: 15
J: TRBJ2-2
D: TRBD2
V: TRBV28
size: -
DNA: TGTGCCAGCAGTACTAGCGGGGCGCAGACCGGGGAGCTGTTTTTT
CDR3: CASSTSGAQTGELFF

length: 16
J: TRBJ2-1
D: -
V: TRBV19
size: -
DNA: TGTGCCAGTAGTATATCAGCGGACAAAATTTACAATGAGCAGTTCTTC
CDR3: CASSISADKIYNEQFF

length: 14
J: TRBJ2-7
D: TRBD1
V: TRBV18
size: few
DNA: TGTGCCAGCTCGAAGGACAGGCCTACCTACGAGCAGTACTTC
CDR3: CASSKDRPTYEQYF

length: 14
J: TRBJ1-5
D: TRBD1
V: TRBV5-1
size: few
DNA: TGCGCCAGCAGCCTGACAGGGGGGGATCAGCCCCAGCATTTT
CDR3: CASSLTGGDQPQHF